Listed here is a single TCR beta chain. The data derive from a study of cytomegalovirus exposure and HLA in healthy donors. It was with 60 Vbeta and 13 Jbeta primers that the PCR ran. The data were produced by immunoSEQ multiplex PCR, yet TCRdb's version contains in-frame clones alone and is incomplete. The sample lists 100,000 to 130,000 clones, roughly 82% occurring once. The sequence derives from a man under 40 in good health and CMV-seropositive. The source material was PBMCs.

CDR3 sequence reads: CASRHRGMETQYF. CDR3 nucleotide sequence: TGTGCCAGCCGCCACAGGGGGATGGAGACCCAGTACTTC. The chain uses TRBV6-5 and TRBJ2-5; 8 bases map to TRBD1. CDR3 length equals 13 residues. Germline V gene lookup returns CDR1 MNHEY and CDR2 SVGAGI. V dropped 8 bases and J dropped 5; count of bases not matched to a gene: 7.